Each of the 13 T cell receptor beta chains below was sequenced from the same sample in a study of T-cell reconstitution after alpha-beta-depleted transplantation in children. Preparation of the TCRbeta library involved a method that used unique molecular identifiers. TCRdb fed the PCR reads into MiXCR, producing one record per CDR3 protein. The sample carries hundreds of thousands of distinct CDR3 sequences, 15% to 20% recorded once. The sequencing used PBMCs, mostly from graft donor cells, collected 360 days after TCRalphabeta/CD19-depleted stem cell transplant. These receptors all come from a male patient between 2 and 9 years old who had a stem cell transplant for acute lymphoblastic leukemia, so the T cells may come from the graft donor.

This clonotype was found a few times. V is TRBV12-3 or TRBV12-4 and J is TRBJ2-1, with TRBD2 matching over 8 bases. This CDR3 has 16 amino acids. With 1 base clipped from V and 2 bases from J, the junction kept 4 bases outside the gene matches. CDR3 DNA sequence: TGTGCCAGCAGTTTAGGGTCTAGCGGGCCCTACAATGAGCAGTTCTTC. The encoded protein is CASSLGSSGPYNEQFF.

CDR3 nucleotides: TGCAGTGCTAGAGGCGGGACAGGGTTCGCCGAGCAGTACTTC. The encoded protein is CSARGGTGFAEQYF. The chain joins TRBV20-1 to TRBJ2-7, with 9 bases that match TRBD1. The germline V gene has CDR1 DFQATT and CDR2 SNEGSKA (reference sequence). The length of the CDR3 is 14 residues. Germline trimming cut 1 base from V and 6 bases from J; bases unmatched to any gene: 7.

This rearrangement joins TRBV10-3 to TRBJ2-2, with D perhaps matching TRBD1 (5 bases). CDR3 length: 15 residues. Trimming left V 0 bases short and J 6 bases short, with 11 bases between. The germline V gene encodes CDR1 ENHRY and CDR2 SYGVKD. CDR3 DNA: TGTGCCATCAGTGAGTCGATGGCAGGGCCCGGGGAGCTGTTTTTT. It encodes CAISESMAGPGELFF.

J is TRBJ2-4 and V is TRBV6-4, with 8 bases identical to TRBD1. CDR1 MRHNA and CDR2 SNTAGT come from the germline V gene. The junction had 21 bases not matched to a gene; V was cut back by 0 bases and J by 8 bases. This CDR3 has 20 amino acids. CDR3 residues: CASSDSTLPGGVSGRDIQYF. The CDR3 DNA sequence: TGTGCCAGCAGTGACTCCACTCTTCCAGGGGGCGTATCGGGTCGGGACATTCAGTACTTC.

V and J are TRBV28 and TRBJ2-7, with D unclear. V lost 2 bases and J 2 bases, leaving 10 bases between the germline ends. CDR3 size: 14 residues. In germline, CDR1 is MDHEN, CDR2 SYDVKM. CDR3: CASSLQAFAYEQYF. The CDR3, as DNA: TGTGCCAGCAGTTTACAGGCGTTCGCCTACGAGCAGTACTTC.

This clonotype occurred a few times. This chain links TRBV12-3 or TRBV12-4 with TRBJ2-1, with TRBD1 identical over 7 bases. The CDR3 is 16 amino acids. V shed 2 bases and J 5 bases; nucleotides not matched to a gene: 9. CDR3 protein: CASSLRQGIVNNEQFF. In DNA form, the CDR3 reads TGTGCCAGCAGTTTAAGACAGGGTATAGTGAACAATGAGCAGTTCTTC.

This clonotype appeared a few times. This chain connects TRBV20-1 to TRBJ2-7, with 14 positions matching TRBD2. Germline CDR1 reads DFQATT; CDR2 reads SNEGSKA (reference sequence). The CDR3 is 21 residues long. V lost 0 bases, J lost 3 bases, and 19 bases stayed unmatched. The CDR3 sequence: CSARDLLKLTSGRAFLYEQYF. The CDR3 DNA follows: TGCAGTGCTAGAGACCTACTCAAATTGACTAGCGGGAGGGCTTTTCTCTACGAGCAGTACTTC.

The chain links TRBV28 to TRBJ2-7; a weak D match, TRBD1 (6 bases). Germline V lookup: CDR1 MDHEN, CDR2 SYDVKM. The CDR3 consists of 15 residues. V gave up 1 base and J gave up 5 bases, with 15 bases separating them. CDR3 amino acids: CASSLSQTGSHEQYF. As DNA, the CDR3 is TGTGCCAGCAGTTTATCCCAGACAGGTTCCCACGAGCAGTACTTC.

The genes are TRBV21-1 and TRBJ2-3; the DNA was not compared with TRBD2, the D call given in the table. TRBV21-1 represents a pseudogene. The CDR3 sequence is 20 residues long. The CDR3 sequence: CASSRPGLAGGPWLPDTQYF. The CDR3 DNA is TGTGCCAGCAGCCGTCCGGGACTAGCGGGAGGGCCGTGGTTGCCAGATACGCAGTATTTT.

The V and J genes are TRBV2 and TRBJ2-1, with a weak D call TRBD1 (6 bases). V was shortened by 4 bases and J by 0 bases, with 16 bases between the two germline ends. This CDR3 has 17 amino acids. The V gene's germline CDR1 is SNHLY and CDR2 FYNNEI. CDR3 in amino acids: CASSGRWDTDSYNEQFF. Here the CDR3 DNA reads TGTGCCAGCAGTGGAAGGTGGGACACCGACTCCTACAATGAGCAGTTCTTC.

This clonotype was recorded many times. The rearrangement uses TRBV20-1 and TRBJ2-2, with a weak D call TRBD2 (5 bases). The CDR3 contains 16 residues. CDR1 is DFQATT and CDR2 is SNEGSKA in the germline V gene (reference sequence). The V end was cut by 1 base, the J end by 5 bases, with 17 bases between. The CDR3 region is CSARGRPVRVTGELFF. CDR3 DNA: TGCAGTGCTAGAGGGAGGCCTGTGAGGGTTACCGGGGAGCTGTTTTTT.

This clonotype appeared a few times. The CDR3, as DNA: TGTGCCAGCAGCCAAGGGTCTACGGTATACGAGCAGTACTTC. This sequence encodes CASSQGSTVYEQYF. The rearrangement uses TRBV4-2 and TRBJ2-7; D gene ambiguous. The CDR3 is 14 amino acids. Germline CDR1 and CDR2: LGHNA and YNFKEQ. Between the trimmed V and J ends, which lost 1 base and 4 bases, there was a span of 11 bases.

This clonotype was seen repeatedly, ten times or more. The chain couples TRBV7-9 to TRBJ1-2, with D tentatively TRBD1 (5 bases). Germline lookup yields CDR1 SEHNR and CDR2 FQNEAQ (reference sequence). This CDR3 has 15 amino acids. Trimming cost V 5 bases and J 2 bases, with 15 bases left between them. The CDR3: CASSPSPRVNYGYTF. The CDR3 nucleotides read TGTGCCAGCAGCCCGTCTCCCAGGGTAAACTATGGCTACACCTTC.